This T cell receptor (beta chain) is from a study of blood T cell repertoires in COVID-19. Study-wide background: Spain, Italy and the United States supplied samples that represented acute and convalescent COVID-19. Sources were T cells, B-cell-depleted T cells, or PBMCs; the material itself was cDNA or gDNA.

Authors' processing steps: Counts of nucleated cells, estimated from reference gene primer amplification, were obtained. Sequencing was performed with immunoSEQ multiplex PCR; in TCRdb, only in-frame clones are kept and a portion is missing. That table is the source of V, J and clone size, and D and trimming were worked out from the DNA. The data hold 150,000 to 200,000 clones, with roughly 80% observed a single time. Trimming took 5 bases from V and 7 from J; bases not matched to a gene: 15. Germline assignment: CDR1 SGHRS and CDR2 YFSETQ. There are 16 residues in the CDR3. This TCR came from a man aged 55 to 70 with acute or convalescent COVID-19. The V and J genes are TRBV5-1 and TRBJ2-1; 7 nucleotides agree with TRBD1. The sequencing sample was made of peripheral blood. The CDR3 is CASSPNRGQGPNEQFF. In DNA form, the CDR3 reads TGCGCCAGCAGTCCGAACAGGGGCCAAGGCCCAAATGAGCAGTTCTTC. Filled out from reference TRBV5-1 and TRBJ2-1, the complete variable domain reads KAGVTQTPRYLIKTRGQQVTLSCSPISGHRSVSWYQQTPGQGLQFLFEYFSETQRNKGNFPGRFSGRQFSNSRSEMNVSTLELGDSALYLCASSPNRGQGPNEQFFGPGTRLTVL.